This TCR beta chain is drawn from a study of T cells in localized non-small cell lung cancer. Study findings and constraints: Investigators sequenced only a single tumor region, leaving heterogeneity possible. With higher T cell density in blood came longer overall survival. Clonality of T cells reached its maximum in uninvolved adjacent lung, surpassing tumor.

Repertoires were generated with immunoSEQ multiplex PCR, while TCRdb's copy carries only in-frame clones and drops some. The sample carries approximately 28,000 clones, about 85% recorded once. CDR1 and CDR2 (germline): KGHSH, LQKENI. The V gene lost 3 bases and the J gene lost 2 bases, with 8 bases spanning the gap. The CDR3 spans 14 residues. For this clone: Its antigen is currently unknown.

This receptor was identified in a female donor older than 55 with stage II squamous cell lung carcinoma. Sequences were derived from peripheral blood, sampled before any cancer treatment. The rearrangement links TRBV18 to TRBJ1-5; no clear D gene. DNA for the CDR3: TGTGCCAGCTCACCTCCCCACGGCAATCAGCCCCAGCATTTT. Translated: CASSPPHGNQPQHF. Variable domain in full (rest from reference TRBV18 and TRBJ1-5): NAGVMQNPRHLVRRRGQEARLRCSPMKGHSHVYWYRQLPEEGLKFMVYLQKENIIDESGMPKERFSAEFPKEGPSILRIQQVVRGDSAAYFCASSPPHGNQPQHFGDGTRLSIL.